The next 18 T cell receptor beta chains were all read from a single sample in a study of blood T cell repertoires in COVID-19. The table came from immunoSEQ multiplex PCR; TCRdb's copy has only in-frame clones and leaves some out. The sample shows a few hundred thousand clones, around four fifths of them seen only once. Sequenced material: peripheral blood. These receptors originate from a woman over 75 with COVID-19, enrolled during active disease.

This clone has just a few counts. The chain is built from TRBV5-1 and TRBJ1-3, with D uncertain. There are 14 residues in the CDR3. Germline-derived CDR1 and CDR2 are SGHRS and YFSETQ. Deletions cut 4 bases from V and 2 bases from J, with 10 bases between. DNA of the CDR3: TGCGCCAGCAGCCCGGGAAGTCCTGGAAACACCATATATTTT. The encoded protein is CASSPGSPGNTIYF. The whole variable domain, filled in from reference TRBV5-1 and TRBJ1-3, reads KAGVTQTPRYLIKTRGQQVTLSCSPISGHRSVSWYQQTPGQGLQFLFEYFSETQRNKGNFPGRFSGRQFSNSRSEMNVSTLELGDSALYLCASSPGSPGNTIYFGEGSWLTVV.

The CDR3 spells CAISEELVRGPTF. In nucleotides, the CDR3 is TGTGCCATCAGTGAGGAACTGGTCAGGGGTCCCACCTTC. The genes are TRBV10-3 and TRBJ1-2; D perhaps matches TRBD1 (6 bases). V was cut by 2 bases and J by 13 bases, with 17 bases left in between. Germline assignment: CDR1 ENHRY and CDR2 SYGVKD. The CDR3 covers 13 residues.

This clone was observed a few times. The chain combines TRBV10-3 with TRBJ1-5; D may be TRBD1 (6 bases). The V end lost 10 bases, the J end lost 3 bases, and 13 bases lay between the germline ends. CDR1 is ENHRY, CDR2 SYGVKD, per germline. The CDR3 length is 13 residues. CDR3 protein: CANSGGVNQPQHF. Written as DNA, the CDR3 is TGTGCCAACTCGGGGGGCGTCAATCAGCCCCAGCATTTT.

This chain joins TRBV5-1 and TRBJ2-1, with D perhaps matching TRBD2 (6 bases). The CDR3 is 15 residues long. Germline V gene sequence: CDR1 SGHRS, CDR2 YFSETQ. V was pared by 0 bases and J by 7 bases, with 14 bases between. The CDR3 nucleotides are TGCGCCAGCAGCTTGGGGGGACTTTTAGGGAATGAGCAGTTCTTC. Residues: CASSLGGLLGNEQFF. Complete variable domain (other parts from reference TRBV5-1 and TRBJ2-1): KAGVTQTPRYLIKTRGQQVTLSCSPISGHRSVSWYQQTPGQGLQFLFEYFSETQRNKGNFPGRFSGRQFSNSRSEMNVSTLELGDSALYLCASSLGGLLGNEQFFGPGTRLTVL.

The chain is built from TRBV5-4 and TRBJ2-5, with a tentative D call TRBD2 (5 bases). In germline, CDR1 is SGHNT, CDR2 YYREEE (reference sequence). The V end lost 2 bases, the J end lost 5 bases, and 13 bases lay between the germline ends. CDR3 length: 14 residues. The CDR3: CASSFPDPGETQYF. The DNA of the CDR3 is TGTGCCAGCAGCTTTCCGGACCCGGGGGAGACCCAGTACTTC.

This clone has just a few counts. J is TRBJ1-4 and V is TRBV19, with D perhaps matching TRBD1 (5 bases). The CDR3 has 14 residues. V lost 3 bases, J lost 4 bases, and 9 bases lay in between. Germline CDR1 is LNHDA and CDR2 is SQIVND (reference sequence). The CDR3, as DNA: TGTGCCAGTAGTATCCAGGGAGGTAATGAAAAACTGTTTTTT. The encoded protein is CASSIQGGNEKLFF.

CDR3: CASSQGLAGYNEQFF. DNA of the CDR3: TGTGCCAGCAGCCAAGGGCTAGCGGGGTACAATGAGCAGTTCTTC. This sequence joins TRBV3-1 (or the pseudogene TRBV3-2) and TRBJ2-1; TRBD2 matches 9 bases. The CDR3 covers 15 residues. Trimming removed 1 base from V and 4 bases from J; junction bases left unmatched: 2. Germline CDR1 reads LGHDT; CDR2 reads YNNKEL (reference sequence).

The rearrangement joins TRBV28 to TRBJ1-4, with D possibly TRBD1 on 5 matching bases. V was cut by 7 bases and J by 3 bases, with 18 bases left in between. Germline CDR1 MDHEN, CDR2 SYDVKM. The CDR3 covers 16 residues. CDR3 sequence (DNA): TGTGCCAGCACAGAGCTCCGGGGGGGGGCTAATGAAAAACTGTTTTTT. Translating it yields CASTELRGGANEKLFF.

V is TRBV7-2 and J is TRBJ1-3; 12 bases align to TRBD1. The CDR3 sequence is 15 residues long. The germline CDR1 and CDR2 sequences are SGHTA and FQGNSA. J was trimmed by 6 bases and V by 5 bases; bases with no gene match: 5. As DNA, the CDR3 is TGTGCCAGCAGCCCCCGGGACAGGGGGCAAAACACCATATATTTT. The encoded protein is CASSPRDRGQNTIYF.

The chain links TRBV11-3 to TRBJ2-5, with a tentative D call TRBD1 (6 bases). Germline loops: CDR1 SGHNT, CDR2 YENEEA. V lost 4 bases and J 5 bases, leaving 17 bases between the germline ends. The CDR3 runs to 15 residues. CDR3 amino acids: CASSSGQTSGETQYF. The CDR3 DNA is TGTGCCAGCAGCTCGGGACAAACCTCTGGTGAGACCCAGTACTTC.

This rearrangement joins TRBV5-1 to TRBJ1-3; possibly TRBD1 for D (5 bases). The CDR3 consists of 14 residues. Trimming left V 4 bases short and J 1 base short, with 9 bases between. From germline, CDR1 is SGHRS and CDR2 YFSETQ. CDR3 residues: CASSAGLSGNTIYF. Written as DNA, the CDR3 is TGCGCCAGCAGCGCGGGACTATCTGGAAACACCATATATTTT.

The rearrangement links TRBV4-1 to TRBJ1-2; 8 positions match TRBD1. The germline V gene encodes CDR1 MGHRA and CDR2 YSYEKL. The CDR3 extends over 19 amino acids. V shed 4 bases and J 2 bases; nucleotides not matched to a gene: 18. Here the CDR3 DNA reads TGCGCCAGCAGCCCGGCCCTGGCGGAGTCAGGGGGCAACAACTATGGCTACACCTTC. This gives the protein CASSPALAESGGNNYGYTF.

This chain joins TRBV19 and TRBJ2-2; TRBD2 aligns across 10 bases. J was trimmed by 4 bases and V by 1 base; bases with no gene match: 0. The V gene's germline CDR1 is LNHDA and CDR2 SQIVND (reference sequence). This CDR3 has 15 residues. For the CDR3, the DNA is TGTGCCAGTAGTATAGTAGCGGGGGGCACCGGGGAGCTGTTTTTT. It is translated as CASSIVAGGTGELFF.

V is TRBV6-1 and J is TRBJ1-5; no clear D gene. The germline gives CDR1 MNHNS, CDR2 SASEGT. V was shortened by 2 bases and J by 4 bases, with 9 bases between the two germline ends. The CDR3 covers 14 residues. The CDR3 DNA follows: TGTGCCAGCAGTGAACGGGTTCCGAATCAGCCCCAGCATTTT. It specifies CASSERVPNQPQHF.

The chain recombines TRBV28 with TRBJ1-1; 7 nucleotides line up with TRBD1. Germline V gives CDR1 MDHEN, CDR2 SYDVKM. The CDR3 extends over 16 amino acids. Trimming removed 3 bases from V and 6 bases from J; junction bases left unmatched: 13. CDR3 bases: TGTGCCAGCAGTTTCAACTTAGTTACAGGGGCTGCTGAAGCTTTCTTT. The encoded protein is CASSFNLVTGAAEAFF.

The gene calls are TRBV2 and TRBJ1-1, with D possibly being TRBD1 (6 bases). The CDR3 spans 17 residues. V lost 7 bases and J 1 base, leaving 22 bases between the germline ends. CDR1 and CDR2 from the germline V gene are SNHLY and FYNNEI. This CDR3 reads CASTTSTGLVGNTEAFF. DNA of the CDR3: TGTGCCAGCACTACTTCGACAGGTCTGGTGGGGAACACTGAAGCTTTCTTT. Full variable domain (remainder filled in from reference TRBV2 and TRBJ1-1): EPEVTQTPSHQVTQMGQEVILRCVPISNHLYFYWYRQILGQKVEFLVSFYNNEISEKSEIFDDQFSVERPDGSNFTLKIRSTKLEDSAMYFCASTTSTGLVGNTEAFFGQGTRLTVV.

This clone showed up just a few times. The V gene is TRBV10-1, the J gene TRBJ1-1; D call uncertain. The germline gives CDR1 WNHNN, CDR2 SYGVQD (reference sequence). The ends were cut back, 7 bases at V and 5 bases at J, with 29 bases in the middle. The CDR3 has 18 residues. The CDR3: CASNKLAGNQGRNTEAFF. CDR3 DNA sequence: TGCGCCAGCAACAAACTCGCGGGGAACCAAGGGAGGAATACTGAAGCTTTCTTT.

This clone was seen a single time. Being one base from a much bigger clone, this may be a read error. The chain carries TRBV9 and TRBJ2-1; 8 nucleotides agree with TRBD2. After removal of 2 bases from V and 0 bases from J, the junction contained 1 base not matched to a gene. Per the germline V gene, CDR1 is SGDLS and CDR2 is YYNGEE. CDR3 size: 15 residues. The chain's CDR3 is CASSVSGISYNEQFF. The DNA of the CDR3 is TGTGCCAGCAGCGTTAGCGGGATCTCCTACAATGAGCAGTTCTTC.